One and the same sample provided the 19 T cell receptor beta chains below, sequenced in a study. TCRdb re-called the 5' RACE reads with MiXCR, one entry per CDR3 protein. The table has around 34,000 distinct CDR3 sequences, roughly 27% seen once. Treg sorting used a CD4+CD25+CD127-/low gate. The sequencing sample was made of tumor-infiltrating Tregs sorted from the breast tumor. These receptors came from a female donor with breast cancer.

In this sample, this clonotype turned up a few times. J is TRBJ1-5 and V is TRBV18; D is possibly TRBD1 (5 bases). The V end lost 2 bases, the J end lost 0 bases, and 11 bases lay between the germline ends. Germline V gene data show CDR1 as KGHSH and CDR2 as LQKENI. There are 16 residues in the CDR3. CDR3 coding DNA: TGTGCCAGCTCACCAGAGGGTGGGGGTAGCAATCAGCCCCAGCATTTT. This codes for CASSPEGGGSNQPQHF.

About this clonotype: A much more abundant neighbour one base away suggests this may be a read error. This rearrangement joins TRBV6-5 to TRBJ1-5, with TRBD1 matching 9 bases. Germline assignment: CDR1 MNHEY and CDR2 SVGAGI. CDR3 length equals 17 residues. J lost 2 bases, V lost 5 bases, and 10 bases had no gene match. Here the CDR3 DNA reads TGTGCCAGCAGTGACACGACAGGGGGGCGCTGCAATCAGCCCCAGCATTTT. This codes for CASSDTTGGRCNQPQHF.

The chain uses TRBV3-1 and TRBJ2-1, with D perhaps TRBD2 (5 bases). CDR3 size: 14 residues. Germline-derived CDR1 and CDR2 are LGHDT and YNNKEL (reference sequence). Between the trimmed V and J ends, which lost 0 bases and 9 bases, there was a span of 12 bases. CDR3 in amino acids: CASSQERRRGEQFF. The CDR3 DNA sequence: TGTGCCAGCAGCCAAGAAAGGCGCCGGGGTGAGCAGTTCTTC.

Within the sample, this clonotype is medium-sized (0.01 to 0.1%). V and J are TRBV25-1 and TRBJ2-1, with 7 bases aligning to TRBD1. CDR1 and CDR2 (germline): MGHDK, SYGVNS. The CDR3 has 16 amino acids. With 4 bases clipped from V and 2 bases from J, the junction kept 8 bases outside the gene matches. In DNA, the CDR3 is TGTGCCAGCAGTGTCAGGCAGGGACAGCCCTACAATGAGCAGTTCTTC. It codes for CASSVRQGQPYNEQFF.

This clonotype was detected a few times. In DNA form, the CDR3 reads TGCGCCAGCACCGGAGAGGGCCCAGGAGGGAACACTGAAGCTTTCTTT. Translated, it gives CASTGEGPGGNTEAFF. The gene calls are TRBV10-1 and TRBJ1-1; D not resolved. CDR1 WNHNN and CDR2 SYGVQD come from the germline V gene (reference sequence). The CDR3 length is 16 residues. Trimming removed 7 bases from V and 1 base from J, with 19 bases in between.

With regard to this clonotype: A much larger clone differs by one base, so this may be a read error. The chain combines TRBV11-2 with TRBJ2-1, with a possible D match to TRBD2 (5 bases). Trimming stripped 4 bases from V and 5 bases from J, with 15 bases between. CDR3 size: 15 residues. Germline V gene data show CDR1 as SGHAT and CDR2 as FQNNGV. CDR3 sequence reads: CASSSSDRDNNEQFF. The CDR3 DNA follows: TGTGCCAGCAGCTCCAGCGACCGGGATAACAATGAGCAGTTCTTC.

This clonotype was found many times. The rearrangement links TRBV12-3 or TRBV12-4 to TRBJ1-5; perhaps TRBD1 as D (6 bases). The V end was cut by 2 bases, the J end by 7 bases, with 15 bases between. The CDR3 has 15 residues. The CDR3: CASSLIGGGGQPQHF. The CDR3 nucleotides read TGTGCCAGCAGTTTAATCGGGGGGGGCGGACAGCCCCAGCATTTT.

This clonotype was observed many times. The rearrangement uses TRBV18 and TRBJ1-5; a weak D match, TRBD1 (5 bases). CDR1 is KGHSH and CDR2 is LQKENI in the germline V gene. CDR3 length equals 14 residues. V was trimmed by 5 bases and J by 7 bases, leaving 15 bases between them. This CDR3 reads CASSKTANGQPQHF. DNA of the CDR3: TGTGCCAGCTCAAAGACAGCAAATGGGCAGCCCCAGCATTTT.

There are many counts of this clonotype. V is TRBV2 and J is TRBJ2-1; 8 nucleotides align to TRBD1. This CDR3 comprises 14 residues. Germline CDR1 reads SNHLY; CDR2 reads FYNNEI. With 7 bases clipped from V and 7 bases from J, the junction kept 9 bases outside the gene matches. Here the CDR3 reads CASNTGGGWNEQFF. CDR3 bases: TGTGCCAGCAACACAGGGGGTGGGTGGAATGAGCAGTTCTTC.

In its sample, this clonotype was seen many times. V usage is TRBV6-5 and J usage is TRBJ2-5, with D perhaps TRBD1 (5 bases). Trimming removed 0 bases from V and 5 bases from J, with 10 bases in between. The CDR3 covers 14 residues. Per the germline V gene, CDR1 is MNHEY and CDR2 is SVGAGI. The CDR3 spells CASSYSPRAETQYF. In DNA form, the CDR3 reads TGTGCCAGCAGTTACTCACCCAGGGCTGAGACCCAGTACTTC.

In its sample, this clonotype was seen many times. V and J are TRBV7-3 and TRBJ2-1; D is unclear. CDR1 is SGHTA, CDR2 FQGTGA, per germline. V lost 5 bases and J 1 base, leaving 15 bases between the germline ends. This CDR3 is built from 16 residues. CDR3 sequence: CASSPREAKSYNEQFF. For the CDR3, the DNA is TGTGCCAGCAGCCCCCGTGAAGCGAAATCCTACAATGAGCAGTTCTTC.

This rearrangement joins TRBV29-1 to TRBJ1-1; D is possibly TRBD1 (5 bases). The CDR3 contains 14 residues. V lost 7 bases and J lost 0, with 15 bases in between. Germline-derived CDR1 and CDR2 are SQVTM and ANQGSEA. The CDR3 is CSAREQGMNTEAFF. CDR3 DNA sequence: TGCAGCGCCCGAGAGCAGGGAATGAACACTGAAGCTTTCTTT.

This clonotype was observed at least ten times. In nucleotides, the CDR3 is TGCGCCAGCACCGCAGGACAGGGGGAGGGAGGCTACACCTTC. Protein sequence: CASTAGQGEGGYTF. The rearrangement links TRBV5-1 to TRBJ1-2; 10 nucleotides line up with TRBD1. After removal of 6 bases from V and 8 bases from J, the junction contained 10 bases not matched to a gene. Germline V gene data show CDR1 as SGHRS and CDR2 as YFSETQ. This CDR3 contains 14 residues.

This clonotype was counted between two and nine times. Possible read error: a much larger clone is one base away. The chain links TRBV6-5 to TRBJ1-6, with D perhaps matching TRBD1 (6 bases). The CDR3 is 16 amino acids. CDR1 and CDR2 from the germline V gene are MNHEY and SVGAGI. This CDR3 reads CGSSKRRGLSNSPLHF. DNA for the CDR3: TGTGGCAGCAGTAAGCGTCGGGGGCTTAGTAATTCACCCCTCCACTTT.

This clonotype came up a few times. This chain connects TRBV7-8 to TRBJ2-7; 10 bases match TRBD2. The CDR3 loop spans 18 amino acids. Germline loops: CDR1 SGHVS, CDR2 FQNEAQ. J was trimmed by 2 bases and V by 5 bases; bases with no gene match: 15. CDR3 bases: TGTGCCAGCAGCCGTCTCGCCGGGACTAGCGCTAACACCTACGAGCAGTACTTC. Amino acid sequence: CASSRLAGTSANTYEQYF.

V gene TRBV20-1 combines with J gene TRBJ2-5; 8 bases are a match to TRBD2. V was clipped by 0 bases and J by 5 bases; unmatched bases: 8. The length of the CDR3 is 15 residues. Germline V gene sequence: CDR1 DFQATT, CDR2 SNEGSKA (reference sequence). The CDR3 bases are TGCAGTGCTAGAGAGCGTCCGGGAGGGTGGGAGACCCAGTACTTC. Encoded protein: CSARERPGGWETQYF.

This clonotype is labeled medium-sized. The rearrangement links TRBV6-5 to TRBJ2-1, with D maybe TRBD2 (6 bases). This CDR3 has 12 residues. CDR1 and CDR2 (germline): MNHEY, SVGAGI. V lost 2 bases and J lost 9, with 8 bases in between. The CDR3 protein is CASSYGTLEQFF. As DNA, the CDR3 is TGTGCCAGCAGTTACGGGACTCTTGAGCAGTTCTTC.

A few counts support this clonotype. In nucleotides, the CDR3 is TGTGCCAGCAGTCTCCGGGACGATTCACCCCTCCACTTT. Residues: CASSLRDDSPLHF. The chain links TRBV6-1 to TRBJ1-6, with D possibly TRBD1 on 5 matching bases. V dropped 5 bases and J dropped 8 bases, with 10 bases sitting between them. CDR3 length: 13 residues. From germline, CDR1 is MNHNS and CDR2 SASEGT.

The chain links TRBV29-1 to TRBJ2-7, with 8 bases fitting TRBD1. The CDR3 sequence is 12 residues long. With V trimmed by 4 bases and J by 6 bases, 5 bases remained unmatched. CDR1 and CDR2 from the germline V gene are SQVTM and ANQGSEA. The DNA for the CDR3 is TGCAGCGTTGCCGGACAGGGTGGCGAGCAGTACTTC. It translates to CSVAGQGGEQYF.